These 32 T cell receptor beta chains originate from one sample sequenced in a study of blood T cell repertoires in COVID-19. Data came from immunoSEQ multiplex PCR; TCRdb stores just in-frame clones and leaves some out. The table shows roughly 380,000 clones, with around 90% occurring only once. Material for sequencing was peripheral blood. The receptors stem from a woman in her fifties or sixties with COVID-19, enrolled during active disease.

The V call is TRBV28, the J call TRBJ1-4; 9 bases fit TRBD1. Unmatched junction bases numbered 7, after V lost 6 bases and J lost 5 bases. This CDR3 has 15 residues. Germline V gene sequence: CDR1 MDHEN, CDR2 SYDVKM. The CDR3 DNA reads as TGTGCCAGCAGCAACTCCGGGACAGGGAATGAAAAACTGTTTTTT. As protein: CASSNSGTGNEKLFF. The whole variable domain, filled in from reference TRBV28 and TRBJ1-4, reads DVKVTQSSRYLVKRTGEKVFLECVQDMDHENMFWYRQDPGLGLRLIYFSYDVKMKEKGDIPEGYSVSREKKERFSLILESASTNQTSMYLCASSNSGTGNEKLFFGSGTQLSVL.

This chain connects TRBV27 to TRBJ1-1; 7 nucleotides align to TRBD1. The CDR3 has 13 residues. Germline trimming cut 2 bases from V and 9 bases from J; bases unmatched to any gene: 6. The germline V gene encodes CDR1 MNHEY and CDR2 SMNVEV (reference sequence). CDR3 DNA: TGTGCCAGCAGTTTAAATACAGGGGTCCAAGCTTTCTTT. This gives the protein CASSLNTGVQAFF.

There are many counts of this clone. CDR3 in amino acids: CASSLGEAMSNQPQHF. The DNA of the CDR3 is TGTGCCAGCAGCTTGGGGGAGGCAATGAGCAATCAGCCCCAGCATTTT. The genes are TRBV7-8 and TRBJ1-5, with D tentatively TRBD1 (5 bases). With 3 bases removed from V and 1 base from J, the gap between germline ends came to 13 bases. Per germline, CDR1 SGHVS and CDR2 FQNEAQ. The CDR3 spans 16 residues.

The chain is built from TRBV27 and TRBJ2-3, with TRBD1 as a possible D gene (5 bases). Germline V gives CDR1 MNHEY, CDR2 SMNVEV (reference sequence). The V gene lost 2 bases and the J gene lost 5 bases, with 11 bases spanning the gap. CDR3 length: 14 amino acids. The CDR3 here is CASSLGQGIDTQYF. The DNA of the CDR3 is TGTGCCAGCAGTTTAGGGCAGGGCATAGATACGCAGTATTTT.

The CDR3 sequence is CASSVGPRGEGNTIYF. The CDR3 DNA reads TGTGCCAGCAGCGTTGGTCCCAGGGGGGAAGGAAACACCATATATTTT. J is TRBJ1-3 and V is TRBV9; 7 bases align to TRBD1. The germline gives CDR1 SGDLS, CDR2 YYNGEE. With V trimmed by 2 bases and J by 4 bases, 9 bases remained unmatched. The CDR3 covers 16 residues.

The chain is built from TRBV4-1 and TRBJ1-1; D call uncertain. Trimming removed 2 bases at V and 0 bases at J, with 13 bases between. CDR1 and CDR2 from the germline V gene are MGHRA and YSYEKL. CDR3 length equals 16 residues. In DNA form, the CDR3 reads TGCGCCAGCAGCCAATTCGGACTAGGCATGAACACTGAAGCTTTCTTT. Its protein product is CASSQFGLGMNTEAFF.

The chain recombines TRBV5-1 with TRBJ2-5; 7 positions agree with TRBD1. This CDR3 region has 15 residues. With 1 base clipped from V and 5 bases from J, the junction kept 8 bases outside the gene matches. Germline CDR1 SGHRS, CDR2 YFSETQ. The CDR3: CASSLTRGRSETQYF. The CDR3 coding sequence is TGCGCCAGCAGCTTGACGAGGGGGCGTTCGGAGACCCAGTACTTC.

The CDR3 DNA sequence: TGCAGCGTTCGAGGGGACGCGGGGAATTCACCCCTCCACTTT. Translated: CSVRGDAGNSPLHF. The gene calls are TRBV29-1 and TRBJ1-6, with D perhaps matching TRBD1 (5 bases). This CDR3 comprises 14 residues. Germline-derived CDR1 and CDR2 are SQVTM and ANQGSEA. Trimming removed 5 bases at V and 7 bases at J, with 15 bases between.

This rearrangement joins TRBV7-6 to TRBJ2-7; the match to TRBD2 covers 7 bases. V shed 0 bases, J shed 7 bases, and the junction held 0 bases outside the gene matches. The CDR3 covers 12 residues. Per the germline V gene, CDR1 is SGHVS and CDR2 is FNYEAQ. The CDR3 sequence: CASSLAGGEQYF. For the CDR3, the DNA is TGTGCCAGCAGCTTAGCGGGGGGGGAGCAGTACTTC.

The chain employs TRBV18 and TRBJ2-5; D unclear. This CDR3 has 13 residues. The germline V gene encodes CDR1 KGHSH and CDR2 LQKENI. V gave up 3 bases and J gave up 7 bases, with 12 bases separating them. The chain's CDR3 is CASSPSNPGTQYF. The CDR3 coding sequence is TGTGCCAGCTCACCGTCTAACCCCGGGACCCAGTACTTC.

The genes are TRBV7-2 and TRBJ1-2; D call uncertain. The CDR3 contains 17 residues. Looked up from germline, CDR1 is SGHTA and CDR2 is FQGNSA. V gave up 5 bases and J gave up 5 bases, with 24 bases separating them. The CDR3 DNA is TGTGCCAGCAGCGCCCGGGGAGGCAGCGGGAGTCTGTATGGCTACACCTTC. Its translation: CASSARGGSGSLYGYTF.

This chain uses TRBV28 with TRBJ2-7; no clear D. The length of the CDR3 is 11 residues. Germline CDR1 MDHEN, CDR2 SYDVKM. V shed 5 bases and J shed 6 bases, with 8 bases lying between them. CDR3 region: CASSNLREQYF. CDR3 coding DNA: TGTGCCAGCAGTAACCTACGCGAGCAGTACTTC.

This clone showed up just once. The rearrangement joins TRBV2 to TRBJ2-7; a weak D match, TRBD2 (6 bases). The CDR3 spans 16 residues. The germline V gene encodes CDR1 SNHLY and CDR2 FYNNEI. Trimming took off 3 bases at V and 1 base at J, with 16 bases between the two ends. CDR3 DNA sequence: TGTGCCAGCAGTGAGGGCGCGGGGTCGGGTTCCTACGAGCAGTACTTC. It yields the protein CASSEGAGSGSYEQYF.

The chain carries TRBV5-1 and TRBJ1-1; 8 bases agree with TRBD1. The CDR3 runs to 18 residues. The V gene end was trimmed by 2 bases and the J gene end by 4 bases; junction bases not matched to a gene: 16. Germline V gene sequence: CDR1 SGHRS, CDR2 YFSETQ. In DNA form, the CDR3 reads TGCGCCAGCAGCTTCATCGCTGGAACAGGGGGAAGGGCCACTGAAGCTTTCTTT. This codes for CASSFIAGTGGRATEAFF.

The rearrangement uses TRBV7-6 and TRBJ2-2, with 7 bases lining up with TRBD1. Germline lookup yields CDR1 SGHVS and CDR2 FNYEAQ. The CDR3 totals 16 residues. Germline trimming cut 5 bases from V and 1 base from J; bases unmatched to any gene: 7. CDR3 in amino acids: CASSPRQGKNTGELFF. In DNA, the CDR3 is TGTGCCAGCAGCCCCCGACAGGGAAAGAACACCGGGGAGCTGTTTTTT.

V is TRBV6-5 and J is TRBJ1-1; D not certain. In germline, CDR1 is MNHEY, CDR2 SVGAGI. This CDR3 has 13 residues. V lost 6 bases to trimming and J lost 1 base, with 9 bases between them. The CDR3 sequence: CASRVIQNTEAFF. DNA for the CDR3: TGTGCCAGCAGGGTCATACAGAACACTGAAGCTTTCTTT.

The chain couples TRBV28 to TRBJ1-1; D is unresolved. V lost 10 bases, J lost 4 bases, and 25 bases lay in between. The CDR3 length is 16 residues. Looked up from germline, CDR1 is MDHEN and CDR2 is SYDVKM. Here the CDR3 reads CATSGSYGPLGTEAFF. CDR3 coding DNA: TGTGCCACCTCAGGCTCCTATGGGCCTTTGGGCACTGAAGCTTTCTTT.

This rearrangement joins TRBV28 to TRBJ1-5, with 8 bases lining up with TRBD1. CDR1 is MDHEN and CDR2 is SYDVKM in the germline V gene. V trimming: 5 bases; J trimming: 3 bases; junction bases outside the gene matches: 15. The CDR3 sequence is 18 residues long. The CDR3 spells CASSAPRGQGAFNQPQHF. CDR3 nucleotide sequence: TGTGCCAGCAGTGCACCTCGGGGGCAGGGGGCGTTCAATCAGCCCCAGCATTTT.

The CDR3 region has the DNA TGTGCCAGCAGGCGGTCGCCAGGGCCTGGGTACGAGCAGTACTTC. It specifies CASRRSPGPGYEQYF. The chain combines TRBV5-8 with TRBJ2-7, with D possibly matching TRBD1 (5 bases). Trimming shortened V by 5 bases and J by 4 bases, and 19 bases separated the two germline ends. The CDR3 consists of 15 residues. Germline V lookup: CDR1 SGHTS, CDR2 YDEGEE.

This clone was picked up one time. Just one base apart from a much larger clone, this may be a read error. J is TRBJ2-7 and V is TRBV7-9, with 13 bases lining up with TRBD2. This CDR3 is 14 amino acids long. Germline lookup yields CDR1 SEHNR and CDR2 FQNEAQ (reference sequence). V shed 5 bases, J shed 4 bases, and the junction held 2 bases outside the gene matches. CDR3 loop: CASSPGLAGYEQYF. CDR3 DNA: TGTGCCAGCAGCCCGGGACTAGCGGGGTACGAGCAGTACTTC.

This clone was recorded a few times. In the same sample, other DNA sequences code for this CDR3. The chain uses TRBV28 and TRBJ1-3, with D hard to call. The germline CDR1 and CDR2 sequences are MDHEN and SYDVKM. There are 15 residues in the CDR3. Trimming removed 2 bases at V and 0 bases at J, with 8 bases between. The CDR3 sequence is CASSLGQSSGNTIYF. The CDR3 DNA sequence: TGTGCCAGCAGTTTAGGGCAAAGCTCTGGAAACACCATATATTTT.

J is TRBJ2-1 and V is TRBV6-5, with 9 positions matching TRBD1. This CDR3 has 14 residues. The trim removed 2 bases at V and 7 bases at J, leaving 3 bases unmatched. Germline V CDR1 and CDR2: MNHEY, SVGAGI. The CDR3 protein is CASSYDRGLNEQFF. The CDR3 DNA sequence: TGTGCCAGCAGTTACGACAGGGGGTTGAATGAGCAGTTCTTC.

The chain links TRBV7-9 to TRBJ2-2; D might be TRBD1 (5 bases). Trimming removed 5 bases from V and 0 bases from J, with 13 bases in between. Germline CDR1 is SEHNR and CDR2 is FQNEAQ (reference sequence). The CDR3 spans 16 residues. Written as DNA, the CDR3 is TGTGCCAGCAGCCCCCTAGGGGTAGCGAACACCGGGGAGCTGTTTTTT. Protein product: CASSPLGVANTGELFF.

This clone appeared once. J is TRBJ2-1 and V is TRBV6-5; 9 nucleotides agree with TRBD1. The germline gives CDR1 MNHEY, CDR2 SVGAGI. This CDR3 is 15 amino acids long. The ends lost 4 bases at V and 7 bases at J; junction bases unmatched: 8. The CDR3 region has the DNA TGTGCCAGCAGTTCACCCGGGACAGGGAGGAATGAGCAGTTCTTC. Its translation: CASSSPGTGRNEQFF.

This clone showed up just once. V gene TRBV27 combines with J gene TRBJ2-1; the match to TRBD2 covers 7 bases. Trimming removed 5 bases from V and 2 bases from J; junction bases left unmatched: 15. Germline V lookup: CDR1 MNHEY, CDR2 SMNVEV (reference sequence). CDR3 length equals 18 residues. CDR3: CASSLISFVGGAYNEQFF. CDR3 bases: TGTGCCAGCAGTCTTATCTCCTTCGTGGGGGGGGCCTACAATGAGCAGTTCTTC.

The chain employs TRBV4-1 and TRBJ2-5; D is perhaps TRBD2 (5 bases). V shed 0 bases and J shed 4 bases, with 12 bases lying between them. The CDR3 totals 15 residues. Germline V gene data show CDR1 as MGHRA and CDR2 as YSYEKL. In DNA, the CDR3 is TGCGCCAGCAGCCAAGAACCGGGCAGCGGAGAGACCCAGTACTTC. This sequence encodes CASSQEPGSGETQYF.

This clone has only one observation. This rearrangement joins TRBV7-9 to TRBJ1-1; no clear D gene. CDR3 size: 11 residues. With 5 bases removed from V and 6 bases from J, the gap between germline ends came to 7 bases. Per germline, CDR1 SEHNR and CDR2 FQNEAQ (reference sequence). CDR3 region: CASSRVPEAFF. The DNA of the CDR3 is TGTGCCAGCAGCCGGGTGCCTGAAGCTTTCTTT. Together with reference TRBV7-9 and TRBJ1-1, the CDR3 gives the full variable domain: DTGVSQNPRHKITKRGQNVTFRCDPISEHNRLYWYRQTLGQGPEFLTYFQNEAQLEKSRLLSDRFSAERPKGSFSTLEIQRTEQGDSAMYLCASSRVPEAFFGQGTRLTVV.

The chain employs TRBV20-1 and TRBJ1-4; D unresolved. Trimming removed 6 bases from V and 7 bases from J, with 9 bases in between. Germline CDR1 reads DFQATT; CDR2 reads SNEGSKA (reference sequence). The CDR3 contains 11 residues. The CDR3 DNA follows: TGCAGTGCCGACTTAGGTGAAAAACTGTTTTTT. Protein sequence: CSADLGEKLFF.

This chain joins TRBV5-8 and TRBJ2-7; TRBD1 matches 9 bases. The CDR3 spans 14 residues. The germline V gene encodes CDR1 SGHTS and CDR2 YDEGEE. Trimming took 6 bases from V and 1 from J; bases not matched to a gene: 5. Here the CDR3 reads CASTFGTGSYEQYF. The CDR3 nucleotides are TGTGCCAGCACCTTCGGGACAGGGTCCTACGAGCAGTACTTC.

In this sample, this clone turned up once. This sequence joins TRBV7-6 and TRBJ1-1, with 10 nucleotides matching TRBD1. The CDR3 spans 15 residues. Germline loops: CDR1 SGHVS, CDR2 FNYEAQ. With 3 bases clipped from V and 4 bases from J, the junction kept 5 bases outside the gene matches. This CDR3 reads CASSFKGQGFTEAFF. The CDR3 nucleotides are TGTGCCAGCAGCTTTAAGGGACAGGGGTTCACTGAAGCTTTCTTT.

The chain employs TRBV2 and TRBJ1-5, with D maybe TRBD1 (5 bases). Trimming removed 3 bases from V and 4 bases from J, with 13 bases in between. The germline V gene encodes CDR1 SNHLY and CDR2 FYNNEI. The length of the CDR3 is 15 residues. DNA of the CDR3: TGTGCCAGCAGTGAGGCCAGGGAAAGTAATCAGCCCCAGCATTTT. Encoded protein: CASSEARESNQPQHF.

V gene TRBV7-9 combines with J gene TRBJ1-1, with D tentatively TRBD1 (6 bases). The CDR3 is made up of 17 amino acids. CDR1 is SEHNR, CDR2 FQNEAQ, per germline (reference sequence). V lost 5 bases and J lost 1, with 20 bases in between. The CDR3 loop reads CASSIDPGAPRNTEAFF. The CDR3 region has the DNA TGTGCCAGCAGCATAGATCCAGGGGCCCCCCGGAACACTGAAGCTTTCTTT.